The entry below gives a single T cell receptor (beta chain) sequence along with its context. The data derive from a study of cytomegalovirus exposure and HLA in healthy donors. The CDR3 contains 16 residues. Trimming at V came to 0 bases and at J to 5 bases, leaving 7 bases not matched to a gene. CDR1 and CDR2 (germline): SGDLS, YYNGEE. The donors were in the roughly 130-subject validation cohort, distinct from the approximately 700-subject first cohort. Profiled with immunoSEQ multiplex PCR; TCRdb holds only in-frame clones, not every one. The sample carries 90,000 to 150,000 clones, approximately 90% recorded once.

What was sequenced was PBMCs. The TCR comes from a man between 18 and 35 years old in good health and CMV-seropositive. The genes are TRBV9 and TRBJ2-5; 10 nucleotides agree with TRBD2. The CDR3 here is CASSVVSGGAQETQYF. CDR3 DNA sequence: TGTGCCAGCAGCGTAGTCAGCGGGGGGGCCCAGGAGACCCAGTACTTC.